This T cell receptor (beta chain) was profiled in a study of cytomegalovirus exposure and HLA in healthy donors. Germline CDR1 reads LNHNV; CDR2 reads YYDKDF (reference sequence). The V gene lost 5 bases and the J gene lost 5 bases, with 26 bases spanning the gap. The CDR3 spans 18 residues. As concerns this clone: Its cognate antigen is unknown.

Whole-study results and caveats: Researchers left out some V segments, among them TRBV6-2 and TRBV6-3, as indistinguishable.

This PCR relied on a set of 60 Vbeta primers and 13 Jbeta primers. TCRdb keeps only in-frame clones here, not all; method: immunoSEQ multiplex PCR. The top ten clones hold under 2% of a sample with approximately 200,000 clones, around 80% of them seen once. J is TRBJ2-3 and V is TRBV15; D possibly corresponds to TRBD2 (5 bases). The source material was PBMCs. The source is a man aged 25-45 years in good health and CMV-seronegative. CDR3 coding DNA: TGTGCCACCAGCTACCGGAAGAGGGCGCTCCAATTAGGAGATACGCAGTATTTT. It is translated as CATSYRKRALQLGDTQYF.